A single sample is the source of the 14 T cell receptor beta chains below, sequenced in a study of T cell responses to AZD1222 COVID-19 vaccine. TCRdb's table, derived via immunoSEQ multiplex PCR, lists solely in-frame clones and lacks some. The sample includes tens of thousands of clones, approximately 88% seen only once; the top ten take over 10%. The sequencing here drew on peripheral blood, taken 28 days after the second AZD1222 dose. The receptors come from an adult who received the AZD1222 COVID-19 vaccine.

The rearrangement joins TRBV7-2 to TRBJ2-1, with 7 bases aligning to TRBD2. CDR3 length equals 15 residues. Germline CDR1 SGHTA, CDR2 FQGNSA. The trim removed 5 bases at V and 8 bases at J, leaving 12 bases unmatched. The CDR3 coding sequence is TGTGCCAGCAGCCCGGTGGGGGGGAGCTCAGATGAGCAGTTCTTC. Protein sequence: CASSPVGGSSDEQFF.

This clone was picked up one time. The chain uses TRBV30 and TRBJ1-5; maybe TRBD1 (6 bases). The length of the CDR3 is 14 residues. Trimming stripped 2 bases from V and 1 base from J, with 9 bases between. Per the germline V gene, CDR1 is GTSNPN and CDR2 is SVGIG (reference sequence). CDR3 in DNA: TGTGCCTGGAGTCCAGGGGTAAGCAATCAGCCCCAGCATTTT. Its translation is CAWSPGVSNQPQHF.

V is TRBV6-5 and J is TRBJ2-3, with D perhaps being TRBD1 or TRBD2 (6 bases each). Trimming took 0 bases from V and 3 from J, leaving 13 bases between them. The CDR3 consists of 16 residues. CDR1 and CDR2 (germline): MNHEY, SVGAGI. CDR3 bases: TGTGCCAGCAGTTACTCGAAAGGGGGGCGGACAGATACGCAGTATTTT. This translates into CASSYSKGGRTDTQYF.

The V call is TRBV2, the J call TRBJ2-3; D perhaps matches TRBD2 (6 bases). This CDR3 region has 16 residues. The germline V gene has CDR1 SNHLY and CDR2 FYNNEI. V was trimmed by 8 bases and J by 2 bases, leaving 20 bases between them. CDR3 sequence reads: CASLRLGLSYTDTQYF. Written as DNA, the CDR3 is TGTGCCAGCCTAAGACTAGGACTATCCTACACAGATACGCAGTATTTT.

This clone was seen only once. The chain links TRBV30 to TRBJ1-1, with a possible D match to TRBD1 (5 bases). The CDR3 is 14 residues long. V was clipped by 4 bases and J by 0 bases, with 12 bases between them. The germline gives CDR1 GTSNPN, CDR2 SVGIG (reference sequence). Here the CDR3 DNA reads TGTGCCTGGACGCGCCAGGGAATGAACACTGAAGCTTTCTTT. Translating gives CAWTRQGMNTEAFF.

The genes are TRBV18 and TRBJ1-3; D is undetermined. Germline lookup yields CDR1 KGHSH and CDR2 LQKENI. There are 16 residues in the CDR3. V was cut by 5 bases and J by 0 bases, with 14 bases left in between. The CDR3 is CASSTTQLGSGNTIYF. CDR3 DNA sequence: TGTGCCAGCTCAACGACTCAACTAGGCTCTGGAAACACCATATATTTT.

The rearrangement links TRBV6-5 to TRBJ2-7, with D possibly called TRBD1 or TRBD2 (7 bases each). Germline V gives CDR1 MNHEY, CDR2 SVGAGI. Between the trimmed V and J ends, which lost 6 bases and 2 bases, there was a span of 14 bases. This CDR3 has 14 amino acids. CDR3 region: CASRAGQPPYEQYF. The CDR3 DNA follows: TGTGCCAGCAGAGCGGGACAGCCTCCCTACGAGCAGTACTTC.

This chain joins TRBV27 and TRBJ2-5; D remains unclear. The V end lost 0 bases, the J end lost 4 bases, and 3 bases lay between the germline ends. This CDR3 region has 12 residues. Germline loops: CDR1 MNHEY, CDR2 SMNVEV (reference sequence). The CDR3 coding sequence is TGTGCCAGCAGTTTATCGGGAGAGACCCAGTACTTC. Encoded protein: CASSLSGETQYF.

Only a few counts were recorded for this clone. This rearrangement joins TRBV11-3 to TRBJ2-4; the match to TRBD1 covers 9 bases. The CDR3 covers 16 residues. With V trimmed by 4 bases and J by 1 base, 5 bases remained unmatched. Looked up from germline, CDR1 is SGHNT and CDR2 is YENEEA. The CDR3 is CASSSWTGAAKNIQYF. Here the CDR3 DNA reads TGTGCCAGCAGCTCTTGGACAGGGGCGGCCAAAAACATTCAGTACTTC. Supplemented by reference TRBV11-3 and TRBJ2-4, the full variable domain reads EAGVVQSPRYKIIEKKQPVAFWCNPISGHNTLYWYLQNLGQGPELLIRYENEEAVDDSQLPKDRFSAERLKGVDSTLKIQPAELGDSAVYLCASSSWTGAAKNIQYFGAGTRLSVL.

This clone came up once. This rearrangement joins TRBV19 to TRBJ2-1; D might be TRBD1 or TRBD2, each matching 6 bases. The V gene's germline CDR1 is LNHDA and CDR2 SQIVND (reference sequence). This CDR3 has 11 amino acids. Trimming removed 6 bases from V and 9 bases from J, with 9 bases in between. CDR3 residues: CASRGGLEQFF. DNA of the CDR3: TGTGCCAGTAGGGGGGGCCTTGAGCAGTTCTTC.

The chain has TRBV7-2 and TRBJ1-1; D is perhaps TRBD1 (5 bases). The CDR3 contains 16 residues. V lost 2 bases, J lost 0 bases, and 13 bases lay in between. Germline CDR1 and CDR2: SGHTA and FQGNSA. The CDR3 region has the DNA TGTGCCAGCAGCTTACAGGGTACAGTTATGAACACTGAAGCTTTCTTT. Translated: CASSLQGTVMNTEAFF.

The genes are TRBV4-3 and TRBJ2-4; TRBD1 aligns across 8 bases. The CDR3 totals 14 residues. Trimming removed 4 bases from V and 5 bases from J; junction bases left unmatched: 4. Germline assignment: CDR1 LGHNA and CDR2 YSLEER. The CDR3 nucleotides are TGCGCCAGCAGCCGAGGACAGGGTGAAAACATTCAGTACTTC. Translating gives CASSRGQGENIQYF.

This clone was detected only once. The J gene is TRBJ2-5, the V gene TRBV5-1, with 11 positions matching TRBD2. J gave up 1 base and V 4 bases, and 9 bases lay outside the gene matches. The CDR3 covers 17 residues. CDR1 and CDR2 from the germline V gene are SGHRS and YFSETQ. In nucleotides, the CDR3 is TGCGCCAGCAGCCCCGGGACTAGCGGAAACATCCAAGAGACCCAGTACTTC. Its translation is CASSPGTSGNIQETQYF.

This clone was counted a single time. V and J are TRBV6-5 and TRBJ2-1; unclear D gene. This CDR3 spans 14 amino acids. The V end lost 5 bases, the J end lost 0 bases, and 8 bases lay between the germline ends. CDR1 MNHEY and CDR2 SVGAGI come from the germline V gene. CDR3 nucleotides: TGTGCCAGCAGTCCCCAAAGCTCCTACAATGAGCAGTTCTTC. Translated: CASSPQSSYNEQFF.